This entry lists 4 T cell receptor beta chains sequenced from one sample in a study of neurological immune-mediated disorders. Each CDR3 protein gets one entry after TCRdb re-called the 5' RACE reads with MiXCR. Here the sample spans about 74,000 distinct CDR3 sequences, around 5% being singletons. The specimen sequenced was PBMCs. Receptors originate from a young man with multiple sclerosis.

This clonotype was counted at least ten times. V usage is TRBV12-3 or TRBV12-4 and J usage is TRBJ1-5; 12 bases line up with TRBD1. J gave up 7 bases and V 6 bases, and 7 bases lay outside the gene matches. The CDR3 is 15 amino acids. The CDR3 region is CASRRGQGARQPQHF. The CDR3 DNA sequence: TGTGCCAGCAGACGGGGACAGGGGGCGCGACAGCCCCAGCATTTT.

This clonotype was observed a single time. This sequence joins TRBV18 and TRBJ2-7; D not resolved. The V end was cut by 6 bases, the J end by 5 bases, with 11 bases between. The CDR3 extends over 12 amino acids. Germline V CDR1 and CDR2: KGHSH, LQKENI. The CDR3 sequence: CASSRDTHEQYF. Here the CDR3 DNA reads TGTGCCAGCTCTAGAGACACACACGAGCAGTACTTC.

This clonotype was observed a handful of times. One end of the junction is discordant with germline, which a read error may explain. V is TRBV7-2 and J is TRBJ1-5; D might be TRBD1 (5 bases). From germline, CDR1 is SGHTA and CDR2 FQGNSA. This CDR3 has 16 residues. The CDR3 DNA sequence: TGTGCCAGCAGCTCATATGACAGCCCCAGCAATCAGCCCCAGAATTTT. It is translated as CASSSYDSPSNQPQNF.

This clonotype was picked up many times. The CDR3 bases are TGTGCCAGCAGTCCAACAGGCGGGGAGACCCAGTACTTC. It yields the protein CASSPTGGETQYF. The J gene is TRBJ2-5, the V gene TRBV6-6; D is tentatively TRBD1 or TRBD2 (5 bases each). Germline values: CDR1 MNHNY, CDR2 SVGAGI (reference sequence). CDR3 length: 13 residues. Deletions cut 5 bases from V and 5 bases from J, with 12 bases between.